This TCR beta chain was identified in a study of Graves' ophthalmopathy and Graves' hyperthyroidism. General study points: The model achieved roughly 66% sensitivity and 72.22% specificity for ophthalmopathy progression. Most expanded clonotypes from thyroid (those above 0.001 frequency) were also found in blood.

Researchers turned away patients with other autoimmune diseases, uncontrolled infections, pregnancy or lactation. This clonotype was picked up many times. Its antigen is as yet unknown. RNA transcripts served as template for amplifying TCR beta CDR3 sequences. A first-round RT-PCR used HTBI primers, followed by a second-round multiplex PCR. From the multiplex PCR reads, TCRdb called clonotypes with MiXCR, one entry per CDR3 protein. The sample lists around 670,000 distinct CDR3 sequences, 40% seen once, with 44% in the top ten. This CDR3 is 11 amino acids long. Germline CDR1 DFQATT, CDR2 SNEGSKA (reference sequence). V was trimmed by 4 bases and J by 4 bases, leaving 8 bases between them.

This sequence originates from an adult man with Graves' ophthalmopathy. The sample comprised peripheral blood. V usage is TRBV20-1 and J usage is TRBJ2-7; the D gene is possibly TRBD2 (5 bases). The CDR3 reads CSAMREYEQYF. The DNA of the CDR3 is TGCAGTGCTATGAGGGAATACGAGCAGTACTTC.